This TCR beta chain appears in the sequencing data of a study of shared clonotypes between healthy human individuals. Assay used: immunoSEQ multiplex PCR; TCRdb lists only in-frame clones, some missing. In the table there are 2 million to 2.5 million clones, approximately 93% of which are singletons. There are 14 residues in the CDR3. V gave up 8 bases and J gave up 3 bases; unmatched junction bases: 9. CDR1 is SGHRS and CDR2 is YFSETQ in the germline V gene. The V call is TRBV5-1, the J call TRBJ2-3; 7 bases align to TRBD2. The TCR comes from a man aged 18 to 29 in good health. Some clones in this sample may be carry-over from other donors' samples. The sample was naive CD4+ T cells from PBMCs. Sample subset: CD45RA+ positively selected. For the CDR3, the DNA is TGCGCCAGTAACTTTAGGGGAGGGACAGATACGCAGTATTTT. It codes for CASNFRGGTDTQYF.